The 14 T cell receptor beta chains below all came from one sample that was sequenced in a study of Graves' ophthalmopathy and Graves' hyperthyroidism. Researchers took RNA transcripts and amplified TCR beta CDR3 regions from them. RT-PCR in the first round used HTBI primers; a second-round multiplex PCR followed. TCRdb re-called the multiplex PCR reads through MiXCR, storing one row per CDR3 protein. The table records about 740,000 distinct CDR3 sequences, 40% of them present only once. Source material: peripheral blood. All receptors derive from an adult man with Graves' ophthalmopathy.

The CDR3 nucleotides are TGTGCCAGCAGCAAAAGAAGACAGGGAAACACCATATATTTT. Residues: CASSKRRQGNTIYF. V is TRBV11-2 and J is TRBJ1-3; a possible D gene is TRBD1 (5 bases). The CDR3 contains 14 residues. With 5 bases removed from V and 4 bases from J, the gap between germline ends came to 12 bases. Germline values: CDR1 SGHAT, CDR2 FQNNGV.

About this clonotype itself: The final CDR3 position lacks the conserved phenylalanine or tryptophan, pointing to a likely read error. It is unclear where the CDR3 begins or ends on the DNA, so no DNA is shown, and the CDR3 is as TCRdb lists it. This sequence joins TRBV2 and TRBJ2-6. Germline V gene sequence: CDR1 SNHLY, CDR2 FYNNEI. 10 amino acids form the CDR3, both terminal residues included. CDR3 sequence reads: CASSEDDKHT.

This chain uses TRBV29-1 with TRBJ1-1; D is unresolved. V gave up 2 bases and J gave up 4 bases, with 14 bases separating them. The germline gives CDR1 SQVTM, CDR2 ANQGSEA. The CDR3 consists of 14 residues. DNA of the CDR3: TGCAGCGTTGAAAGTCAGCCCTATGGCACTGAAGCTTTCTTT. Translating it yields CSVESQPYGTEAFF.

The sample holds many counts of this clonotype. The V gene is TRBV2, the J gene TRBJ1-1; possibly TRBD1 for D (6 bases). V lost 7 bases, J lost 7 bases, and 10 bases lay in between. The V gene's germline CDR1 is SNHLY and CDR2 FYNNEI. The CDR3 has 11 residues. The CDR3 DNA follows: TGTGCCAGCATCCTGGACAGTGAAGCTTTCTTT. Residues: CASILDSEAFF.

This clonotype showed up many times. The rearrangement links TRBV2 to TRBJ2-6; TRBD2 is a possible D gene (6 bases). Germline V gives CDR1 SNHLY, CDR2 FYNNEI. Between the trimmed V and J ends, which lost 3 bases and 0 bases, there was a span of 12 bases. The CDR3 is made up of 17 amino acids. The CDR3 region is CASSDGYGSSGANVLTF. The CDR3 coding sequence is TGTGCCAGCAGTGACGGGTACGGGAGCTCTGGGGCCAACGTCCTGACTTTC.

DNA for the CDR3: TGTGCCAGCAGCTTAATGGTGGGCCCCCCTGGGGCCAACGTCCTGACTTTC. Translation: CASSLMVGPPGANVLTF. V is TRBV11-2 and J is TRBJ2-6; no reliable D call. CDR1 is SGHAT, CDR2 FQNNGV, per germline. The germline V and J ends were trimmed by 2 bases and 2 bases, with 13 bases remaining between them. The CDR3 has 17 amino acids.

The chain joins TRBV29-1 to TRBJ1-1, with 10 bases identical to TRBD1. Germline lookup yields CDR1 SQVTM and CDR2 ANQGSEA. The V and J ends lost 7 bases and 3 bases, in that order; junction bases with no gene match: 8. The CDR3 runs 14 residues. This chain's CDR3 is CSGRDRGWDTEAFF. The CDR3 DNA follows: TGCAGCGGTAGGGACAGGGGCTGGGACACTGAAGCTTTCTTT. The full variable domain, completed using reference TRBV29-1 and TRBJ1-1, is SAVISQKPSRDICQRGTSLTIQCQVDSQVTMMFWYRQQPGQSLTLIATANQGSEATYESGFVIDKFPISRPNLTFSTLTVSNMSPEDSSIYLCSGRDRGWDTEAFFGQGTRLTVV.

This chain links TRBV10-1 with TRBJ2-3; D is unclear. The CDR3 length is 13 residues. The germline V and J ends were trimmed by 4 bases and 2 bases, with 7 bases remaining between them. Germline lookup yields CDR1 WNHNN and CDR2 SYGVQD (reference sequence). CDR3 protein: CASSAILTDTQYF. The CDR3 DNA is TGCGCCAGCAGTGCGATACTCACAGATACGCAGTATTTT.

This chain joins TRBV20-1 and TRBJ1-2; a weak D match, TRBD1 (5 bases). Germline lookup yields CDR1 DFQATT and CDR2 SNEGSKA (reference sequence). The length of the CDR3 is 13 residues. V was clipped by 1 base and J by 4 bases, with 10 bases between them. This CDR3 reads CSARVGGGYGYTF. For the CDR3, the DNA is TGCAGTGCTAGAGTGGGGGGGGGCTATGGCTACACCTTC.

This clonotype occurred a few times. The chain has TRBV19 and TRBJ2-6; D remains unclear. The CDR3 spans 17 residues. Germline lookup yields CDR1 LNHDA and CDR2 SQIVND (reference sequence). V lost 7 bases and J 1 base, leaving 17 bases between the germline ends. CDR3 nucleotides: TGTGCCAGTACTCCAGATGCGGCGCTATCTGGGGCCAACGTCCTGACTTTC. Translation gives CASTPDAALSGANVLTF.

This clonotype was seen many times. The junction and the germline gene differ at one end; a read error may be behind it. The V gene is TRBV7-9, the J gene TRBJ2-5; tentatively, D is TRBD1 (6 bases). Germline CDR1 reads SEHNR; CDR2 reads FQNEAQ (reference sequence). CDR3 length equals 14 residues. The CDR3 DNA is TGCGCCAGCAGTCCACCAGGGGCCCAAGAGACCCAGTACTTC. This sequence encodes CASSPPGAQETQYF.

The chain uses TRBV7-9 and TRBJ1-3; no firm D call. Germline CDR1 is SEHNR and CDR2 is FQNEAQ (reference sequence). The ends were cut back, 5 bases at V and 4 bases at J, with 21 bases in the middle. This CDR3 has 17 amino acids. In DNA form, the CDR3 reads TGTGCCAGCAGCCAGTTCTCGGGCCCTCGGAAGGGAAACACCATATATTTT. This codes for CASSQFSGPRKGNTIYF.

This clonotype was counted many times. This chain uses TRBV7-9 with TRBJ2-6, with D possibly being TRBD1 (5 bases). Germline values: CDR1 SEHNR, CDR2 FQNEAQ (reference sequence). This CDR3 is 16 amino acids long. V dropped 4 bases and J dropped 2 bases, with 12 bases sitting between them. The CDR3 DNA sequence: TGTGCCAGCAGCTCAACGACAGTCACTGGGGCCAACGTCCTGACTTTC. It yields the protein CASSSTTVTGANVLTF.

This clonotype was detected ten times or more. The gene calls are TRBV7-9 and TRBJ2-7, with 9 bases lining up with TRBD1. This CDR3 has 14 residues. V lost 5 bases, J lost 5 bases, and 7 bases stayed unmatched. The germline V gene has CDR1 SEHNR and CDR2 FQNEAQ (reference sequence). CDR3: CASSAGQGSDEQYF. The CDR3 DNA reads TGTGCCAGCAGCGCCGGACAGGGGTCGGACGAGCAGTACTTC.